The present TCR beta chain was sequenced within a study of T cell changes during pregnancy in multiple sclerosis. Data came from immunoSEQ multiplex PCR; TCRdb stores just in-frame clones and leaves some out. The sample holds about 68,000 clones, 75% to 95% seen once. The CDR3 has 13 amino acids. The germline V gene has CDR1 LNHDA and CDR2 SQIVND (reference sequence). Trimming took 6 bases from V and 4 from J, leaving 12 bases between them. This receptor was taken from a female donor with multiple sclerosis, enrolled in a pregnancy study. This rearrangement joins TRBV19 to TRBJ1-1; tentative D call: TRBD1 (6 bases). Specimen: peripheral blood, collected in the third trimester of pregnancy. CDR3 nucleotide sequence: TGTGCCAGTAGGTTGGCCAGGGGCACTGAAGCTTTCTTT. Protein sequence: CASRLARGTEAFF.